These T cell receptor beta chains were read from a single sample in a study of CD8 T cells in ankylosing spondylitis. TCRdb processed the 5' RACE reads anew with MiXCR; each CDR3 protein has one entry. Of about 460,000 distinct CDR3 sequences listed, approximately 5.3% are singletons. Sequenced: blood, either unsorted or a sorted T cell fraction (not recorded which). These receptors came from a male donor with ankylosing spondylitis. Both conserved end residues are part of each CDR3. A D gene is named only where the DNA matches it firmly. Where a row states a size, it is once, few, many or the class of an expanded clone; other rows omit it.

size | D | J | V | CDR3 | DNA
. | . | TRBJ1-1 | TRBV7-8 | CASSRGRVNTEAFF | TGTGCCAGCAGCCGCGGACGGGTGAACACTGAAGCTTTCTTT
many | . | TRBJ2-2 | TRBV6-2/TRBV6-3 | CASSYWVTGMDTGELFF | TGTGCCAGCAGTTACTGGGTTACAGGGATGGACACCGGGGAGCTGTTTTTT
. | . | TRBJ2-7 | TRBV4-1 | CASSQEVAGSSYEQYF | TGCGCCAGCAGCCAAGAGGTGGCGGGGAGCTCCTACGAGCAGTACTTC
few | . | TRBJ2-2 | TRBV28 | CASKGTNTGELFF | TGTGCCAGCAAGGGGACAAACACCGGGGAGCTGTTTTTT
many | . | TRBJ2-2 | TRBV20-1 | CSAPRNGPYRTGELFF | TGCAGTGCTCCCCGAAACGGACCATATCGCACCGGGGAGCTGTTTTTT
many | TRBD1 | TRBJ1-1 | TRBV6-2/TRBV6-3 | CASTRRGQRPRTEAFF | TGTGCCAGCACCCGTCGGGGACAGAGGCCGAGAACTGAAGCTTTCTTT
many | TRBD1 | TRBJ2-7 | TRBV12-3/TRBV12-4 | CASSRGQNYEQYF | TGTGCCAGCAGTAGGGGACAGAACTACGAGCAGTACTTC
many | . | TRBJ2-5 | TRBV29-1 | CSVVATGETQYF | TGCAGCGTTGTAGCGACAGGAGAGACCCAGTACTTC
many | . | TRBJ2-2 | TRBV10-3 | CAISVRGESNTGELFF | TGTGCCATCAGTGTAAGAGGGGAGTCGAACACCGGGGAGCTGTTTTTT
. | . | TRBJ2-7 | TRBV7-9 | CASSSMYYQPYEQYF | TGTGCCAGCAGCTCTATGTACTACCAGCCCTACGAGCAGTACTTC
once | . | TRBJ1-2 | TRBV7-3 | CASSLRGRDRGGYTF | TGTGCCAGCAGCTTAAGGGGCAGGGACCGAGGAGGCTACACCTTC
many | . | TRBJ2-5 | TRBV20-1 | CSAPRPDNQETQYF | TGCAGTGCCCCTAGACCAGACAACCAAGAGACCCAGTACTTC
. | . | TRBJ2-7 | TRBV20-1 | CSASMGYEQYF | TGCAGTGCTAGTATGGGCTACGAGCAGTACTTC
many | . | TRBJ1-2 | TRBV4-2 | CASSQDLPGTLGYTF | TGTGCCAGCAGCCAAGATCTCCCCGGGACACTCGGCTACACCTTC